These T cell receptor beta chains were read from a single sample in a study of CD8 T cells in ankylosing spondylitis. TCRdb used MiXCR to reprocess the 5' RACE reads, holding one entry per CDR3 protein. The sample carries approximately 38,000 distinct CDR3 sequences, roughly 2.5% recorded once. The specimen sequenced was blood, either unsorted or a sorted T cell fraction (not recorded which). The receptors here all came from a male donor with ankylosing spondylitis or in good health (not recorded which). Both conserved end residues are part of each CDR3. A D gene is named only where the DNA matches it firmly. Clone sizes are shown as once, few, many or a size class.

many	TRBV9	TRBD1	TRBJ2-7	CASSVRMDRSYEQYF	TGTGCCAGCAGCGTCAGAATGGACAGGAGCTACGAACAGTACTTC
many	TRBV9	TRBD1	TRBJ1-2	CASSVARQGLINYGYTF	TGTGCCAGCAGCGTAGCGAGACAGGGCCTCATTAACTATGGCTACACCTTC
many	TRBV9	NA	TRBJ2-5	CASSAQLRETQYF	TGTGCCAGCAGCGCCCAACTGAGAGAGACCCAGTACTTC
many	TRBV9	TRBD2	TRBJ2-1	CASGRSWTSGNNEQFF	TGTGCCAGCGGCCGGAGTTGGACTAGCGGTAACAATGAGCAGTTCTTC
many	TRBV9	NA	TRBJ1-6	CASSDGLRGLDSPLHF	TGTGCCAGCAGCGATGGGTTGCGGGGGCTGGATTCACCCCTCCACTTT
many	TRBV9	NA	TRBJ1-1	CASSVDPGVNTEAFF	TGTGCCAGCAGCGTAGATCCAGGAGTGAACACTGAAGCTTTCTTT
many	TRBV9	NA	TRBJ1-4	CASSVGGAPNEKLFF	TGTGCCAGCAGCGTAGGAGGGGCACCTAATGAAAAACTGTTTTTT
many	TRBV9	TRBD2	TRBJ2-4	CASSPGTSEGNIQYF	TGTGCCAGCAGCCCAGGGACTAGCGAAGGAAACATTCAGTACTTC
many	TRBV9	NA	TRBJ2-1	CASSPQGLRYNEQFF	TGTGCCAGCAGCCCCCAGGGACTTCGCTACAATGAGCAGTTCTTC
many	TRBV9	TRBD2	TRBJ2-1	CASSPGTSGVLNEQFF	TGTGCCAGCAGTCCCGGGACTAGCGGGGTTTTGAATGAGCAGTTCTTC
many	TRBV9	TRBD2	TRBJ2-3	CASSTRLADPTDTQYF	TGTGCCAGCAGCACAAGACTAGCGGACCCCACAGATACGCAGTATTTT
many	TRBV9	TRBD2	TRBJ2-2	CASSPTTSGRAIGELFF	TGTGCCAGCAGCCCAACAACTAGCGGGAGGGCCATTGGGGAGCTGTTTTTT
many	TRBV9	TRBD2	TRBJ2-1	CASSLETSGRYNEQFF	TGTGCCAGCAGCTTGGAGACTAGCGGGAGATACAATGAGCAGTTCTTC
many	TRBV9	NA	TRBJ1-3	CASSVRGAGSGNTIYF	TGTGCCAGCAGCGTACGCGGGGCCGGCTCTGGAAACACCATATATTTT